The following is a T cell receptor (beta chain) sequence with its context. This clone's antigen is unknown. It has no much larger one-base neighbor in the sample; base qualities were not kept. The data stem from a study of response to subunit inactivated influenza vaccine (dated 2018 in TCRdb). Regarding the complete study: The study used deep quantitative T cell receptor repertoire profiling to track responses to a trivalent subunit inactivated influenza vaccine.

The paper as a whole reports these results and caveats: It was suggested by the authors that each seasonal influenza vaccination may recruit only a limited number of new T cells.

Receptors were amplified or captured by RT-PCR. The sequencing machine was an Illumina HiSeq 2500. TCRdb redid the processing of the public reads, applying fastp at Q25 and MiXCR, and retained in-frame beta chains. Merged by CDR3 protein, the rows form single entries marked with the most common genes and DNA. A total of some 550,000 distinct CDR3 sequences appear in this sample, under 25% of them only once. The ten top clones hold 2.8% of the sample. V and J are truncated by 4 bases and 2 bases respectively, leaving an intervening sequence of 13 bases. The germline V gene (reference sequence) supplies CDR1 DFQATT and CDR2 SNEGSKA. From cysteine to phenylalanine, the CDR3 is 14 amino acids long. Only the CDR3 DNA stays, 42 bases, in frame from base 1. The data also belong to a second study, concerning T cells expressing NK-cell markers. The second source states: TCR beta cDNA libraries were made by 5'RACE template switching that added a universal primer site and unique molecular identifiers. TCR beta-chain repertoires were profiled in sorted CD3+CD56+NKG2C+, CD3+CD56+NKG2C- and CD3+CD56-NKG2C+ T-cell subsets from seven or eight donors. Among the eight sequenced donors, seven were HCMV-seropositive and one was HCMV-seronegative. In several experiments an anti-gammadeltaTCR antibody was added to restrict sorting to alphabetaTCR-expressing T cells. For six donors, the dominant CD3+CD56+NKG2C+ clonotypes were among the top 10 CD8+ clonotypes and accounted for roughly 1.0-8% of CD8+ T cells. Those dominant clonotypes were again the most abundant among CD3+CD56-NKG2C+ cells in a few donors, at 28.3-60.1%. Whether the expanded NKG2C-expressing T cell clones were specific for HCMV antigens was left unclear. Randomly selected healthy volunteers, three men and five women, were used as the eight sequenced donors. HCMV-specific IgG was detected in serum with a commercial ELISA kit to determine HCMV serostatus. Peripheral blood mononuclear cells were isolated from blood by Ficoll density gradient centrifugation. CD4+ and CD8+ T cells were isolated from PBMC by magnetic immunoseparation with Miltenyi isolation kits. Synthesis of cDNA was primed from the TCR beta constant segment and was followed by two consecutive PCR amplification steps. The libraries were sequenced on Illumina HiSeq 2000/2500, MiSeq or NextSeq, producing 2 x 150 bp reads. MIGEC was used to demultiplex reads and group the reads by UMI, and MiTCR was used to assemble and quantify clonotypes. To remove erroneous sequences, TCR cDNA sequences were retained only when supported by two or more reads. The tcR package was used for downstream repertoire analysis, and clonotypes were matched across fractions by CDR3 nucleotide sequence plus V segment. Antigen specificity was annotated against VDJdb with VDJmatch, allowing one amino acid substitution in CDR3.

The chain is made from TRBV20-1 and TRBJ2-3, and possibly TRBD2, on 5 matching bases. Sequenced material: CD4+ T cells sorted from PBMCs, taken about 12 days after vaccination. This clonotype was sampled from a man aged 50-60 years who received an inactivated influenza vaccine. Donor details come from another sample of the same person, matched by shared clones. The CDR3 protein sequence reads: CSATRGLATDTQYF. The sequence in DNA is TGCAGTGCTACCAGAGGGCTCGCCACAGATACGCAGTATTTT.